Following are 31 T cell receptor beta chains from one sample sequenced in a study of radiotherapy plus CTLA-4 blockade in lung cancer (dated by TCRdb to between 2017 and 2018). Library construction relied on the immunoSEQ multiplex PCR assay. This immuneACCESS table, as held by TCRdb, lists in-frame sequences with V and J called but not all clones. Of the missing ones, under half trace to an unresolved V gene in checked studies; the others have no known cause. The sample records about 43,000 clones, around 70% of which are singletons. The ten largest clones capture roughly 25% of the sample. Sample: peripheral blood, taken from a patient treated with radiotherapy plus ipilimumab. The origin of the receptors is a human donor with non-small cell lung cancer who had a partial response to radiotherapy plus ipilimumab.

This clone was seen a handful of times. This chain connects TRBV4-1 to TRBJ2-1, with 8 bases aligning to TRBD1. With 8 bases clipped from V and 6 bases from J, the junction kept 6 bases outside the gene matches. This CDR3 is 13 amino acids long. The V gene's germline CDR1 is MGHRA and CDR2 YSYEKL. The CDR3 protein is CASHRTGGNEQFF. The CDR3 DNA follows: TGCGCCAGCCATAGAACAGGGGGCAATGAGCAGTTCTTC.

The V call is TRBV30, the J call TRBJ1-5; 7 nucleotides line up with TRBD1. The V segment lost 0 bases and the J segment 7 bases; nucleotides outside the gene matches: 3. CDR1 and CDR2 (germline): GTSNPN, SVGIG (reference sequence). The CDR3 consists of 13 residues. The CDR3 nucleotides read TGTGCCTGGAGTGTACAGGGGAGACAGCCCCAGCATTTT. This translates into CAWSVQGRQPQHF.

The V call is TRBV2, the J call TRBJ1-2; D call uncertain. Germline values: CDR1 SNHLY, CDR2 FYNNEI. The CDR3 has 13 residues. The germline V and J ends were trimmed by 4 bases and 4 bases, with 10 bases remaining between them. The CDR3 DNA reads as TGTGCCAGCAGTGTGGAGCTAAGCTATGGCTACACCTTC. Translating gives CASSVELSYGYTF.

This rearrangement joins TRBV11-2 to TRBJ1-2, with 7 bases matching TRBD1. This CDR3 has 13 residues. Trimming removed 5 bases from V and 7 bases from J; junction bases left unmatched: 7. Looked up from germline, CDR1 is SGHAT and CDR2 is FQNNGV. The CDR3 loop reads CASSQDREAGYTF. Here the CDR3 DNA reads TGTGCCAGCAGCCAAGACAGGGAGGCTGGCTACACCTTC.

The chain links TRBV2 to TRBJ2-4, with 8 bases that match TRBD2. The V and J ends lost 10 bases and 3 bases, in that order; junction bases with no gene match: 8. Germline V lookup: CDR1 SNHLY, CDR2 FYNNEI. The CDR3 is 14 residues long. The CDR3 protein is CAIVAGMGKNIQYF. CDR3 DNA: TGTGCCATCGTAGCGGGAATGGGCAAAAACATTCAGTACTTC.

The chain employs TRBV7-2 and TRBJ2-7; the match to TRBD2 covers 7 bases. CDR3 length equals 13 residues. In germline, CDR1 is SGHTA, CDR2 FQGNSA. J gave up 7 bases and V 1 base, and 4 bases lay outside the gene matches. CDR3 region: CASSLGGGEEQYF. The CDR3 DNA is TGTGCCAGCAGCTTAGGGGGGGGTGAGGAGCAGTACTTC.

This clone came up a few times. The V gene is TRBV6-4, the J gene TRBJ2-1; 7 nucleotides match TRBD2. V was clipped by 4 bases and J by 5 bases; unmatched bases: 8. This CDR3 has 15 residues. Germline CDR1 and CDR2: MRHNA and SNTAGT. The CDR3, as DNA: TGTGCCAGCAGTGTGGAGCAAAGCGGGAACAATGAGCAGTTCTTC. As protein: CASSVEQSGNNEQFF.

The chain joins TRBV30 to TRBJ2-7, with D tentatively TRBD1 (6 bases). This CDR3 spans 12 amino acids. Germline V gene data show CDR1 as GTSNPN and CDR2 as SVGIG (reference sequence). The V end was cut by 4 bases, the J end by 5 bases, with 12 bases between. The CDR3 DNA sequence: TGTGCCTGGACAGACAGGCTCCACGAGCAGTACTTC. Amino acid sequence: CAWTDRLHEQYF.

This chain joins TRBV6-6 and TRBJ1-1, with D hard to call. CDR1 MNHNY and CDR2 SVGAGI come from the germline V gene (reference sequence). This CDR3 comprises 12 residues. V dropped 6 bases and J dropped 5 bases, with 10 bases sitting between them. The DNA of the CDR3 is TGTGCCAGCAGCCCAACACAAACTGAAGCTTTCTTT. Translating gives CASSPTQTEAFF.

A word on this clone: At one end the junction does not follow the germline gene, possibly because of a read error. This sequence joins TRBV7-7 and TRBJ2-5; 8 bases agree with TRBD2. The germline V gene has CDR1 SSHAT and CDR2 FNYEAQ (reference sequence). The CDR3 sequence is 12 residues long. The CDR3: CASSPGGQTQYF. In DNA form, the CDR3 reads TGTGCTAGCAGCCCGGGGGGGCAAACCCAGTACTTC.

The CDR3 nucleotides read TGTGCCAGCTCACCGGGAGGGGATGATTCACCCCTCCACTTT. Translated, it gives CASSPGGDDSPLHF. This sequence joins TRBV18 and TRBJ1-6; possible D gene TRBD1, 5 bases. The CDR3 covers 14 residues. The germline V gene has CDR1 KGHSH and CDR2 LQKENI. Trimming shortened V by 3 bases and J by 8 bases, and 11 bases separated the two germline ends.

This clone was seen more than once but under ten times. The J gene is TRBJ1-1, the V gene TRBV6-6, with TRBD1 identical over 8 bases. V lost 4 bases and J lost 9; bases outside the gene matches: 1. Germline V lookup: CDR1 MNHNY, CDR2 SVGAGI (reference sequence). The CDR3 totals 11 residues. The CDR3 sequence is CASSSGGQAFF. In nucleotides, the CDR3 is TGTGCCAGCAGTTCAGGGGGCCAAGCTTTCTTT.

The chain joins TRBV5-1 to TRBJ2-3; tentatively, D is TRBD1 (6 bases). There are 17 residues in the CDR3. With 3 bases removed from V and 0 bases from J, the gap between germline ends came to 17 bases. CDR1 is SGHRS, CDR2 YFSETQ, per germline. In DNA, the CDR3 is TGCGCCAGCAGCTATCTCTCAACAGGGATGAGCACAGATACGCAGTATTTT. This translates into CASSYLSTGMSTDTQYF.

The J gene is TRBJ2-7, the V gene TRBV4-1; D gene ambiguous. The CDR3 is 16 amino acids. V was trimmed by 0 bases and J by 2 bases, leaving 14 bases between them. Germline V gene lookup returns CDR1 MGHRA and CDR2 YSYEKL. The CDR3 loop reads CASSQDYAGAAYEQYF. CDR3 nucleotide sequence: TGCGCCAGCAGCCAAGATTATGCAGGTGCAGCCTACGAGCAGTACTTC.

This chain connects TRBV6-5 to TRBJ1-5, with 7 bases matching TRBD1. J was trimmed by 7 bases and V by 6 bases; bases with no gene match: 6. Germline V gene data show CDR1 as MNHEY and CDR2 as SVGAGI. This CDR3 has 13 amino acids. This CDR3 is CASSTDRDQPQHF. In DNA, the CDR3 is TGTGCCAGCAGCACCGACAGGGACCAGCCCCAGCATTTT.

Comment on this clone: One junction end disagrees with the germline gene, perhaps due to a read error. This chain joins TRBV5-4 and TRBJ2-7, with a weak D call TRBD1 (6 bases). The CDR3 has 17 residues. Germline V gene sequence: CDR1 SGHNT, CDR2 YYREEE (reference sequence). The CDR3 protein is CASSFPTGGRHPGERYF. The CDR3 DNA follows: TGTGCCAGCAGCTTCCCTACTGGCGGTAGGCACCCAGGGGAGCGGTACTTC.

This rearrangement joins TRBV6-5 to TRBJ1-1; D might be TRBD1 (5 bases). With 6 bases removed from V and 6 bases from J, the gap between germline ends came to 14 bases. The CDR3 has 13 residues. The germline V gene encodes CDR1 MNHEY and CDR2 SVGAGI. The CDR3 DNA sequence: TGTGCCAGCAGCTCGGGGGTGTTCGCTGAAGCTTTCTTT. Protein sequence: CASSSGVFAEAFF.

This clone has a handful of counts. The chain links TRBV19 to TRBJ1-6; unclear D gene. The CDR3 extends over 13 amino acids. Trimming took off 5 bases at V and 14 bases at J, with 16 bases between the two ends. Germline lookup yields CDR1 LNHDA and CDR2 SQIVND (reference sequence). Here the CDR3 reads CASSPDGRGTLHF. Written as DNA, the CDR3 is TGTGCCAGTAGTCCCGACGGTAGAGGGACCCTCCACTTT.

The V gene is TRBV6-5, the J gene TRBJ1-5; TRBD1 might be the D (6 bases). V lost 6 bases, J lost 4 bases, and 10 bases lay in between. Germline loops: CDR1 MNHEY, CDR2 SVGAGI. The CDR3 sequence is 13 residues long. The CDR3 sequence: CASRGQGNQPQHF. CDR3 nucleotide sequence: TGTGCCAGCAGGGGGCAGGGGAATCAGCCCCAGCATTTT.

V is TRBV5-6 and J is TRBJ2-7; TRBD1 aligns across 10 bases. V lost 2 bases and J lost 3; bases outside the gene matches: 5. The CDR3 contains 15 residues. CDR1 is SGHDT, CDR2 YYEEEE, per germline. This CDR3 reads CASSFMGQGLYEQYF. The CDR3 DNA follows: TGTGCCAGCAGCTTCATGGGACAGGGGCTCTACGAGCAGTACTTC.

The V and J genes are TRBV27 and TRBJ2-3; 7 bases agree with TRBD2. Germline V gene sequence: CDR1 MNHEY, CDR2 SMNVEV (reference sequence). The CDR3 covers 15 residues. V dropped 6 bases and J dropped 2; count of bases not matched to a gene: 8. The CDR3 here is CASRLTSASTDTQYF. The CDR3 DNA reads as TGTGCCAGCAGGCTTACTAGCGCTTCCACAGATACGCAGTATTTT.

This clone has just one count. The chain is built from TRBV4-2 and TRBJ1-2; a weak D match, TRBD1 (6 bases). The CDR3 covers 15 residues. Germline-derived CDR1 and CDR2 are LGHNA and YNFKEQ. The V gene lost 0 bases and the J gene lost 7 bases, with 15 bases spanning the gap. This CDR3 is CASSQDVAGVSGYTF. The CDR3 DNA follows: TGTGCCAGCAGCCAAGACGTGGCAGGGGTCAGTGGCTACACCTTC.

This sequence joins TRBV10-2 and TRBJ1-1; D is ambiguous. Trimming removed 9 bases from V and 1 base from J, with 12 bases in between. CDR1 WSHSY and CDR2 SAAADI come from the germline V gene. This CDR3 is built from 13 residues. CDR3 bases: TGCGCCAGTGAGGGAGGAGGGAACACTGAAGCTTTCTTT. Residues: CASEGGGNTEAFF.

The J gene is TRBJ2-3, the V gene TRBV9; a possible D gene is TRBD2 (6 bases). V gave up 0 bases and J gave up 4 bases, with 12 bases separating them. CDR3 length equals 15 residues. Germline V CDR1 and CDR2: SGDLS, YYNGEE. DNA of the CDR3: TGTGCCAGCAGCGTAGCGGGGGTTACAGCAGATACGCAGTATTTT. Protein: CASSVAGVTADTQYF.

This clone showed up many times. The DNA for the CDR3 is TGTGCCAGCAGCTCAGGGAAAGTACCCTACGAGCAGTACTTC. Translated, it gives CASSSGKVPYEQYF. The gene calls are TRBV7-9 and TRBJ2-7, with D perhaps matching TRBD1 (5 bases). The CDR3 loop spans 14 amino acids. Trimming pared 4 bases from V and 2 bases from J, leaving 12 bases between. Germline CDR1 SEHNR, CDR2 FQNEAQ (reference sequence).

This chain uses TRBV5-5 with TRBJ2-2; 9 bases fit TRBD1. Looked up from germline, CDR1 is SGHKS and CDR2 is YYEKEE (reference sequence). V lost 4 bases and J lost 3; bases outside the gene matches: 4. This CDR3 is built from 15 residues. This CDR3 is CASSLRTGDTGELFF. CDR3 sequence (DNA): TGTGCCAGCAGCCTACGGACAGGGGACACCGGGGAGCTGTTTTTT.

The V and J genes are TRBV4-3 and TRBJ1-5; D might be TRBD1 (6 bases). This CDR3 comprises 16 residues. The V end was cut by 0 bases, the J end by 7 bases, with 16 bases between. CDR1 is LGHNA, CDR2 YSLEER, per germline. The CDR3 DNA sequence: TGCGCCAGCAGCCAAGATATAGGGACCCAGGGGCAGCCCCAGCATTTT. It translates to CASSQDIGTQGQPQHF.

Here the CDR3 reads CASSFRTETGNEQFF. The CDR3 DNA reads TGTGCCAGCAGCTTTAGGACAGAAACGGGCAATGAGCAGTTCTTC. The rearrangement uses TRBV7-9 and TRBJ2-1; maybe TRBD1 (6 bases). Germline loops: CDR1 SEHNR, CDR2 FQNEAQ (reference sequence). Trimming removed 3 bases at V and 6 bases at J, with 15 bases between. The CDR3 spans 15 residues.

The CDR3 region is CASHKGSGLYF. CDR3 coding DNA: TGTGCCAGCCATAAGGGGTCAGGGCTGTACTTC. V and J are TRBV27 and TRBJ2-7, with TRBD1 as a possible D gene (5 bases). The CDR3 spans 11 residues. CDR1 is MNHEY and CDR2 is SMNVEV in the germline V gene (reference sequence). V lost 8 bases to trimming and J lost 12 bases, with 17 bases between them.

The chain has TRBV7-3 and TRBJ2-3; 13 positions agree with TRBD2. The germline gives CDR1 SGHTA, CDR2 FQGTGA. There are 16 residues in the CDR3. The J segment lost 5 bases and the V segment lost 6 bases, leaving 8 bases of the junction unmatched. The CDR3 DNA sequence: TGTGCCAGCAGAACAGGACTAGCGGGAGAATTAGATACGCAGTATTTT. It specifies CASRTGLAGELDTQYF.

The V and J genes are TRBV5-1 and TRBJ1-1; D call uncertain. Trimming left V 1 base short and J 7 bases short, with 11 bases between. The CDR3 has 13 amino acids. CDR1 and CDR2 from the germline V gene are SGHRS and YFSETQ. The CDR3 coding sequence is TGCGCCAGCAGCTTGCAGAGAGGGCTTGAAGCTTTCTTT. Its protein product is CASSLQRGLEAFF.